Each of the 27 T cell receptor beta chains below was sequenced from the same sample in a study of Tregs in tolerant kidney transplant recipients. Profiled with immunoSEQ multiplex PCR; TCRdb holds only in-frame clones, not every one. This sample carries roughly 120,000 clones, around 91% of them seen once, and the ten largest clones take approximately 0.62%. Specimen: CD4+ T cells from blood. The receptors shown here come from a human donor in good health.

The chain employs TRBV6-5 and TRBJ1-1; unclear D gene. CDR1 MNHEY and CDR2 SVGAGI come from the germline V gene. V was pared by 5 bases and J by 5 bases, with 9 bases between. The CDR3 has 12 residues. The CDR3 DNA follows: TGTGCCAGCAGTCGTCGAGGGACTGAAGCTTTCTTT. Translation: CASSRRGTEAFF.

V gene TRBV18 combines with J gene TRBJ1-3; D gene uncertain. The CDR3 runs to 18 residues. Between the trimmed V and J ends, which lost 3 bases and 0 bases, there was a span of 18 bases. Germline values: CDR1 KGHSH, CDR2 LQKENI. This chain's CDR3 is CASSPRSLYQSSGNTIYF. For the CDR3, the DNA is TGTGCCAGCTCACCCCGTTCTTTATATCAGAGCTCTGGAAACACCATATATTTT.

V usage is TRBV2 and J usage is TRBJ1-5; TRBD1 agrees at 10 bases. The germline CDR1 and CDR2 sequences are SNHLY and FYNNEI. The CDR3 loop spans 13 amino acids. After removal of 8 bases from V and 7 bases from J, the junction contained 5 bases not matched to a gene. DNA of the CDR3: TGTGCCAGCGGGACAGGGGTTCGGCAGCCCCAGCATTTT. Its protein is CASGTGVRQPQHF.

A single count supports this clone. V gene TRBV5-1 combines with J gene TRBJ1-5, with no clear D. This CDR3 has 15 amino acids. Looked up from germline, CDR1 is SGHRS and CDR2 is YFSETQ. Trimming took off 0 bases at V and 3 bases at J, with 10 bases between the two ends. In nucleotides, the CDR3 is TGCGCCAGCAGCTTGGACGGCCAGTACAATCAGCCCCAGCATTTT. Encoded protein: CASSLDGQYNQPQHF.

This clone was observed a single time. The junction shows a germline mismatch at one end, possibly a read error. This chain uses TRBV2 with TRBJ2-3; TRBD2 matches at 11 bases. Germline CDR1 and CDR2: SNHLY and FYNNEI. CDR3 length: 15 residues. The CDR3 DNA is TGTGCCAGCAGTACCGGGACTAGCGGATCGCGCGGATTGGATTTT. Protein: CASSTGTSGSRGLDF.

This rearrangement joins TRBV19 to TRBJ1-1, with a tentative D call TRBD1 (6 bases). Per the germline V gene, CDR1 is LNHDA and CDR2 is SQIVND (reference sequence). The CDR3 totals 13 residues. The V and J ends lost 4 bases and 4 bases respectively, with 10 bases between them. For the CDR3, the DNA is TGTGCCAGTAGTACCGACAGGACCACTGAAGCTTTCTTT. Residues: CASSTDRTTEAFF.

The chain joins TRBV9 to TRBJ2-3, with a possible D match to TRBD2 (6 bases). V was cut by 3 bases and J by 4 bases, with 15 bases left in between. Germline V gene sequence: CDR1 SGDLS, CDR2 YYNGEE. The CDR3 covers 15 residues. The CDR3: CASSDPIAVPDTQYF. The CDR3 bases are TGTGCCAGCAGCGATCCCATAGCGGTCCCAGATACGCAGTATTTT.

The rearrangement uses TRBV5-4 and TRBJ2-2; tentative D call: TRBD1 (5 bases). CDR3 length equals 14 residues. Germline CDR1 SGHNT, CDR2 YYREEE (reference sequence). V was trimmed by 5 bases and J by 2 bases, leaving 10 bases between them. The CDR3 is CASRLQGNTGELFF. CDR3 sequence (DNA): TGTGCCAGCAGGCTGCAGGGTAACACCGGGGAGCTGTTTTTT.

This rearrangement joins TRBV5-1 to TRBJ2-7; 12 positions match TRBD2. This CDR3 comprises 15 residues. The germline V gene has CDR1 SGHRS and CDR2 YFSETQ. With V trimmed by 2 bases and J by 2 bases, 2 bases remained unmatched. In DNA, the CDR3 is TGCGCCAGCAGCTTAGGACTAGCGGGGACCTACGAGCAGTACTTC. It codes for CASSLGLAGTYEQYF. Full variable domain (missing parts from reference TRBV5-1 and TRBJ2-7): KAGVTQTPRYLIKTRGQQVTLSCSPISGHRSVSWYQQTPGQGLQFLFEYFSETQRNKGNFPGRFSGRQFSNSRSEMNVSTLELGDSALYLCASSLGLAGTYEQYFGPGTRLTVT.

This clone turned up a few times. Different DNA sequences within this sample yield the same CDR3. The chain has TRBV5-1 and TRBJ1-1, with D perhaps matching TRBD1 (6 bases). Trimming stripped 1 base from V and 0 bases from J, with 7 bases between. The CDR3 contains 14 residues. CDR1 and CDR2 from the germline V gene are SGHRS and YFSETQ. CDR3 in amino acids: CASSLTGLNTEAFF. CDR3 in DNA: TGCGCCAGCAGCTTGACAGGGCTGAACACTGAAGCTTTCTTT.

V is TRBV15 and J is TRBJ2-3; D remains ambiguous. The CDR3 spans 15 residues. CDR1 is LNHNV and CDR2 is YYDKDF in the germline V gene (reference sequence). Between the trimmed V and J ends, which lost 0 bases and 5 bases, there was a span of 12 bases. As DNA, the CDR3 is TGTGCCACCAGCAGAGATGGGAATAGAGTAGATACGCAGTATTTT. It translates to CATSRDGNRVDTQYF.

This chain connects TRBV9 to TRBJ1-1; D not certain. Germline loops: CDR1 SGDLS, CDR2 YYNGEE. The CDR3 has 13 residues. The V gene lost 5 bases and the J gene lost 8 bases, with 16 bases spanning the gap. CDR3 nucleotides: TGTGCCAGCAGTGCGGTGGGTGAGGGAGAAGCTTTCTTT. Translating gives CASSAVGEGEAFF. Looking up the rest from reference TRBV9 and TRBJ1-1 gives the full variable domain: DSGVTQTPKHLITATGQRVTLRCSPRSGDLSVYWYQQSLDQGLQFLIQYYNGEERAKGNILERFSAQQFPDLHSELNLSSLELGDSALYFCASSAVGEGEAFFGQGTRLTVV.

This chain uses TRBV10-3 with TRBJ1-1; D is unclear. The V end lost 5 bases, the J end lost 0 bases, and 10 bases lay between the germline ends. Per germline, CDR1 ENHRY and CDR2 SYGVKD. The CDR3 covers 14 residues. The CDR3 reads CAISLDQLNTEAFF. The CDR3 bases are TGTGCCATCAGTCTCGACCAATTGAACACTGAAGCTTTCTTT.

This rearrangement joins TRBV6-5 to TRBJ1-3; possibly TRBD1 for D (5 bases). The V gene lost 2 bases and the J gene lost 0 bases, with 8 bases spanning the gap. Germline CDR1 is MNHEY and CDR2 is SVGAGI. The CDR3 sequence is 15 residues long. This CDR3 is CASSYGGSSGNTIYF. The CDR3 region has the DNA TGTGCCAGCAGTTACGGGGGTTCCTCTGGAAACACCATATATTTT.

This chain connects TRBV5-1 to TRBJ1-2; 11 nucleotides agree with TRBD1. The V segment lost 2 bases and the J segment 1 base; nucleotides outside the gene matches: 7. The CDR3 extends over 17 amino acids. Per the germline V gene, CDR1 is SGHRS and CDR2 is YFSETQ. CDR3 sequence: CASSFRTGGAYNYGYTF. The DNA for the CDR3 is TGCGCCAGCAGCTTCAGGACAGGGGGCGCGTATAACTATGGCTACACCTTC.

This chain links TRBV6-1 with TRBJ1-1; D unclear. Germline CDR1 is MNHNS and CDR2 is SASEGT. The V gene lost 2 bases and the J gene lost 3 bases, with 7 bases spanning the gap. The CDR3 runs 13 residues. The CDR3 DNA reads TGTGCCAGCAGTGAAAGGAGGGACACTGAAGCTTTCTTT. This gives the protein CASSERRDTEAFF.

This chain links TRBV18 with TRBJ2-2, with a possible D match to TRBD1 (5 bases). The CDR3 is 13 residues long. In germline, CDR1 is KGHSH, CDR2 LQKENI. Trimming took 3 bases from V and 5 from J, leaving 7 bases between them. CDR3 bases: TGTGCCAGCTCACCCAGGGTTACCGGGGAGCTGTTTTTT. Protein sequence: CASSPRVTGELFF.

The chain has TRBV12-5 and TRBJ2-5, with D unresolved. The CDR3 consists of 16 residues. From germline, CDR1 is LGHNT and CDR2 FRNRAP. The V end lost 5 bases, the J end lost 3 bases, and 19 bases lay between the germline ends. The CDR3 reads CASGPSVLQAKETQYF. The DNA of the CDR3 is TGTGCTAGTGGTCCCTCCGTTCTGCAGGCGAAAGAGACCCAGTACTTC.

This chain uses TRBV2 with TRBJ2-2; D is ambiguous. The V gene lost 3 bases and the J gene lost 0 bases, with 8 bases spanning the gap. The CDR3 extends over 15 amino acids. Germline V gene data show CDR1 as SNHLY and CDR2 as FYNNEI. The CDR3 loop is CASSERQANTGELFF. In nucleotides, the CDR3 is TGTGCCAGCAGTGAGAGGCAGGCGAACACCGGGGAGCTGTTTTTT. The full variable domain, completed using reference TRBV2 and TRBJ2-2, is EPEVTQTPSHQVTQMGQEVILRCVPISNHLYFYWYRQILGQKVEFLVSFYNNEISEKSEIFDDQFSVERPDGSNFTLKIRSTKLEDSAMYFCASSERQANTGELFFGEGSRLTVL.

This chain links TRBV30 with TRBJ2-3; weak D call: TRBD1 (6 bases). V was trimmed by 4 bases and J by 3 bases, leaving 14 bases between them. Germline CDR1 is GTSNPN and CDR2 is SVGIG (reference sequence). This CDR3 has 14 amino acids. The CDR3 loop is CAWKEQGWTDTQYF. CDR3 DNA sequence: TGTGCCTGGAAAGAACAGGGTTGGACAGATACGCAGTATTTT.

The CDR3 spells CASSTDGGVYGYTF. In DNA, the CDR3 is TGTGCCAGCAGTACGGACGGGGGGGTCTATGGCTACACCTTC. The chain carries TRBV6-5 and TRBJ1-2; D possibly corresponds to TRBD1 (5 bases). There are 14 residues in the CDR3. Trimming cost V 5 bases and J 4 bases, with 14 bases left between them. The germline V gene has CDR1 MNHEY and CDR2 SVGAGI.

The chain recombines TRBV10-2 with TRBJ2-1, with 8 bases matching TRBD1. J was trimmed by 1 base and V by 6 bases; bases with no gene match: 17. CDR1 WSHSY and CDR2 SAAADI come from the germline V gene. The CDR3 extends over 19 amino acids. CDR3 region: CASRVDRGYLVWSYNEQFF. In DNA form, the CDR3 reads TGCGCCAGCAGAGTAGACAGGGGATATTTAGTGTGGTCCTACAATGAGCAGTTCTTC.

The chain employs TRBV6-1 and TRBJ2-3; possibly TRBD1 for D (5 bases). CDR3 length equals 13 residues. Germline V gene lookup returns CDR1 MNHNS and CDR2 SASEGT. Trimming left V 8 bases short and J 5 bases short, with 14 bases between. CDR3 in DNA: TGTGCCAGCCGAAAGGGGAATAGAGATACGCAGTATTTT. Its protein product is CASRKGNRDTQYF.

The rearrangement joins TRBV6-5 to TRBJ2-5; TRBD1 aligns across 7 bases. V lost 10 bases, J lost 5 bases, and 7 bases stayed unmatched. The CDR3 has 12 amino acids. Germline V gene data show CDR1 as MNHEY and CDR2 as SVGAGI. The CDR3: CATWGQSETQYF. The DNA of the CDR3 is TGTGCCACCTGGGGACAGTCGGAGACCCAGTACTTC.

The V and J genes are TRBV7-2 and TRBJ1-2; weak D call: TRBD1 (6 bases). Germline assignment: CDR1 SGHTA and CDR2 FQGNSA. Trimming cost V 3 bases and J 7 bases, with 12 bases left between them. The CDR3 is 13 amino acids. CDR3 amino acids: CASSLGGLGGYTF. CDR3 DNA sequence: TGTGCCAGCAGCTTGGGGGGGCTCGGTGGCTACACCTTC.

The chain carries TRBV19 and TRBJ1-5; 10 nucleotides align to TRBD1. This CDR3 comprises 15 residues. The V gene's germline CDR1 is LNHDA and CDR2 SQIVND (reference sequence). Trimming took 10 bases from V and 7 from J; bases not matched to a gene: 13. In DNA form, the CDR3 reads TGTGCCACTAACGGGGACAGGGGAGTTGTGCAGCCCCAGCATTTT. This encodes CATNGDRGVVQPQHF.

The chain couples TRBV25-1 to TRBJ2-3; D gene ambiguous. Germline CDR1 reads MGHDK; CDR2 reads SYGVNS. Trimming left V 3 bases short and J 3 bases short, with 10 bases between. The CDR3 runs 14 residues. The CDR3 region is CASSETSGTDTQYF. The CDR3 nucleotides read TGTGCCAGCAGTGAGACCTCCGGGACAGATACGCAGTATTTT. The whole variable domain, remainder taken from reference TRBV25-1 and TRBJ2-3, is EADIYQTPRYLVIGTGKKITLECSQTMGHDKMYWYQQDPGMELHLIHYSYGVNSTEKGDLSSESTVSRIRTEHFPLTLESARPSHTSQYLCASSETSGTDTQYFGPGTRLTVL.